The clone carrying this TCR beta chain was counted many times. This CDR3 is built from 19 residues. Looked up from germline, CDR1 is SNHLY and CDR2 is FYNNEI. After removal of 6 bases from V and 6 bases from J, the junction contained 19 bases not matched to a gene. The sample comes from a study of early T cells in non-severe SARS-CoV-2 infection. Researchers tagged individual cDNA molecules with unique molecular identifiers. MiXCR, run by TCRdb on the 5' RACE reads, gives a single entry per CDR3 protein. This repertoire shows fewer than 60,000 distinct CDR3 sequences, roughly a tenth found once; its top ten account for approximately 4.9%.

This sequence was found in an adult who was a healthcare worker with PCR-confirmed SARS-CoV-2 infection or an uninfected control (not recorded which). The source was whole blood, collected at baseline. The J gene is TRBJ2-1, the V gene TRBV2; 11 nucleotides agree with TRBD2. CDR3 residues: CASRTRGVLAGGVLNEQFF. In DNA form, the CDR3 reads TGTGCCAGCAGAACTAGGGGGGTTCTAGCGGGAGGCGTTCTCAATGAGCAGTTCTTC.